This T cell receptor (beta chain) came from a study of T cell changes during pregnancy in multiple sclerosis. Profiled with immunoSEQ multiplex PCR; TCRdb holds only in-frame clones, not every one. The table has around 96,000 clones, approximately 93% seen once. The source material was peripheral blood, sampled after pregnancy. This receptor was obtained from a female donor in good health, enrolled as a control in a pregnancy study.

The CDR3 DNA sequence: TGTGCCAGCAGTGAAGGGCTCCGCTATGGCTACACCTTC. This gives the protein CASSEGLRYGYTF. This chain uses TRBV2 with TRBJ1-2, with D unclear. V was shortened by 1 base and J by 4 bases, with 7 bases between the two germline ends. Germline-derived CDR1 and CDR2 are SNHLY and FYNNEI. This CDR3 is 13 amino acids long.